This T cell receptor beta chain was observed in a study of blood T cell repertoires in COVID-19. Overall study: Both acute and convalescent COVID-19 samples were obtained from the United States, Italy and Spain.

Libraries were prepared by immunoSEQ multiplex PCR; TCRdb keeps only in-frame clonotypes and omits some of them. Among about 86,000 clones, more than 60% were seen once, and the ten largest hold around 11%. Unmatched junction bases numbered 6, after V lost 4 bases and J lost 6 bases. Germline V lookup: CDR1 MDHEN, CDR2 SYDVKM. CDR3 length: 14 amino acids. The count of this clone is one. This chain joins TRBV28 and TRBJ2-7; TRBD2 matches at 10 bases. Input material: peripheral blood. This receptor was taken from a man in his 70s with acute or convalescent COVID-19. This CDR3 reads CASSSPGLAPEQYF. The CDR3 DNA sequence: TGTGCCAGCAGTTCCCCGGGACTAGCGCCCGAGCAGTACTTC.